The next 18 T cell receptor beta chains were all read from a single sample in a study of blood T cells in healthy people across ages. A J-beta primer mix and a sample-barcoded 5' primer were used in a second PCR of roughly 7 to 12 cycles. MiXCR, applied by TCRdb to the 5' RACE reads, yields one record per CDR3 protein. The repertoire has about 1,000,000 distinct CDR3 sequences, 40% to 45% of them found once; the top ten carry approximately 20%. Source material: blood. Receptor source: a woman aged 55-70 years in good health.

The chain carries TRBV20-1 and TRBJ2-5; D is ambiguous. Germline-derived CDR1 and CDR2 are DFQATT and SNEGSKA (reference sequence). V was shortened by 7 bases and J by 1 base, with 19 bases between the two germline ends. The CDR3 contains 15 residues. The CDR3 sequence is CSVERSDVTQETQYF. In DNA, the CDR3 is TGCAGTGTGGAGAGGTCCGACGTCACCCAAGAGACCCAGTACTTC.

With respect to this clonotype: One end of the junction is discordant with germline, which a read error may explain. This rearrangement joins TRBV11-2 to TRBJ2-7; tentative D call: TRBD1 (6 bases). CDR3 length: 14 residues. Germline CDR1 and CDR2: SGHAT and FQNNGV. DNA of the CDR3: TGTGTCAGCAGCAACGGACAGTTCTCCTACGAGCAGTACTTC. Protein product: CVSSNGQFSYEQYF.

This clonotype was recorded a few times. The chain recombines TRBV7-8 with TRBJ2-7; TRBD1 aligns across 10 bases. The CDR3 length is 14 residues. V shed 8 bases, J shed 3 bases, and the junction held 7 bases outside the gene matches. CDR1 and CDR2 (germline): SGHVS, FQNEAQ. Written as DNA, the CDR3 is TGTGCCAGCTCGAGGGGGGACAGGGGCTACGAGCAGTACTTC. This gives the protein CASSRGDRGYEQYF.

The V and J genes are TRBV9 and TRBJ2-4; TRBD2 agrees at 12 bases. The germline V gene encodes CDR1 SGDLS and CDR2 YYNGEE. After removal of 3 bases from V and 8 bases from J, the junction contained 12 bases not matched to a gene. There are 17 residues in the CDR3. The CDR3 DNA follows: TGTGCCAGCAGCGCAGGACTAGCGGGGACGGAAAGGGACATTCAGTACTTC. As protein: CASSAGLAGTERDIQYF.

V usage is TRBV29-1 and J usage is TRBJ2-3; D is ambiguous. Trimming took 7 bases from V and 2 from J, leaving 13 bases between them. The CDR3 spans 13 residues. Germline loops: CDR1 SQVTM, CDR2 ANQGSEA. CDR3: CSADRRNTDTQYF. Written as DNA, the CDR3 is TGCAGCGCAGACCGAAGAAACACAGATACGCAGTATTTT.

The rearrangement links TRBV27 to TRBJ1-2, with D hard to call. Looked up from germline, CDR1 is MNHEY and CDR2 is SMNVEV (reference sequence). The CDR3 is 12 residues long. Trimming cost V 3 bases and J 4 bases, with 6 bases left between them. In DNA, the CDR3 is TGTGCCAGCAGTTTCAACGGCTATGGCTACACCTTC. Residues: CASSFNGYGYTF.

The sample holds a few counts of this clonotype. The chain couples TRBV6-5 to TRBJ2-5; the match to TRBD1 covers 10 bases. Germline V gives CDR1 MNHEY, CDR2 SVGAGI. This CDR3 is 15 amino acids long. The V and J ends lost 5 bases and 4 bases, in that order; junction bases with no gene match: 7. The CDR3 bases are TGTGCCAGCAGTCCAGGACAGGGGGGAATAGAGACCCAGTACTTC. Amino acids: CASSPGQGGIETQYF.

This clonotype was seen many times. J is TRBJ2-1 and V is TRBV6-2 or TRBV6-3; TRBD2 aligns across 7 bases. V was clipped by 6 bases and J by 7 bases; unmatched bases: 3. The CDR3 has 12 amino acids. Germline lookup yields CDR1 MNHEY and CDR2 SVGEGT. CDR3 amino acids: CASRSGGNEQFF. The CDR3 DNA reads TGTGCCAGCAGATCGGGAGGTAATGAGCAGTTCTTC.

The chain combines TRBV20-1 with TRBJ2-1, with 8 bases that match TRBD1. V gave up 2 bases and J gave up 6 bases; unmatched junction bases: 6. The CDR3 is made up of 14 amino acids. Germline CDR1 DFQATT, CDR2 SNEGSKA (reference sequence). CDR3 amino acids: CSARPLTGGNEQFF. CDR3 DNA sequence: TGCAGTGCTAGACCGTTAACAGGGGGCAATGAGCAGTTCTTC.

Worth noting for this clonotype: A junction boundary mismatches the germline segment, possibly from a read error. The rearrangement uses TRBV6-5 and TRBJ2-5; D unclear. Germline values: CDR1 MNHEY, CDR2 SVGAGI. The length of the CDR3 is 12 residues. CDR3 nucleotide sequence: TGTGCCGGCAGTTACCATGGGGAGACCCAGTACTTC. Translating it yields CAGSYHGETQYF.

The J gene is TRBJ2-1, the V gene TRBV10-1, with TRBD1 matching over 8 bases. V lost 5 bases to trimming and J lost 7 bases; unmatched junction nucleotides: 7. The CDR3 has 14 residues. Germline V lookup: CDR1 WNHNN, CDR2 SYGVQD (reference sequence). The CDR3 protein is CASSPGQVGNEQFF. In DNA, the CDR3 is TGCGCCAGCAGTCCGGGACAGGTCGGGAATGAGCAGTTCTTC.

This clonotype came up many times. The genes are TRBV12-3 or TRBV12-4 and TRBJ1-5; 11 bases map to TRBD1. The J segment lost 2 bases and the V segment lost 6 bases, leaving 3 bases of the junction unmatched. CDR3 length: 15 residues. CDR3: CASSLGQGGNQPQHF. The CDR3 DNA reads as TGTGCCAGCAGCCTGGGACAGGGGGGCAATCAGCCCCAGCATTTT.

The CDR3 DNA reads as TGTGCCAGCAGCCACGTGCGACCTGGGAGTAATGAGCAGTTCTTC. Its translation is CASSHVRPGSNEQFF. The chain links TRBV3-1 to TRBJ2-1; D is possibly TRBD2 (5 bases). Germline V gene lookup returns CDR1 LGHDT and CDR2 YNNKEL (reference sequence). The V end lost 3 bases, the J end lost 7 bases, and 16 bases lay between the germline ends. This CDR3 contains 15 residues.

CDR3 bases: TGCAGTGCTTCCCACAGCGGGAGGGCCGACAATGAGCAGTTCTTC. This encodes CSASHSGRADNEQFF. This rearrangement joins TRBV20-1 to TRBJ2-1, with TRBD2 matching over 10 bases. J was trimmed by 5 bases and V by 5 bases; bases with no gene match: 9. Germline-derived CDR1 and CDR2 are DFQATT and SNEGSKA (reference sequence). The CDR3 consists of 15 residues.

The V call is TRBV12-3 or TRBV12-4, the J call TRBJ1-5; D is unclear. Trimming pared 5 bases from V and 2 bases from J, leaving 13 bases between. The CDR3 runs 15 residues. The CDR3 here is CASSPRGHGNQPQHF. CDR3 in DNA: TGTGCCAGCAGTCCCCGCGGGCATGGCAATCAGCCCCAGCATTTT.

The chain couples TRBV28 to TRBJ1-5, with 8 positions matching TRBD1. V lost 6 bases and J lost 6; bases outside the gene matches: 7. Germline-derived CDR1 and CDR2 are MDHEN and SYDVKM. The CDR3 length is 14 residues. Here the CDR3 reads CASRTGTGSQPQHF. CDR3 DNA: TGTGCCAGCAGAACCGGGACAGGATCTCAGCCCCAGCATTTT.

This chain connects TRBV7-9 to TRBJ1-3; perhaps TRBD1 as D (5 bases). The CDR3 extends over 16 amino acids. The germline V and J ends were trimmed by 3 bases and 0 bases, with 12 bases remaining between them. CDR1 SEHNR and CDR2 FQNEAQ come from the germline V gene (reference sequence). The CDR3 DNA is TGTGCCAGCAGCTTTGGGGCTCCGAGCTCTGGAAACACCATATATTTT. It encodes CASSFGAPSSGNTIYF.

The chain employs TRBV2 and TRBJ2-1; no definite D call. V shed 3 bases and J shed 4 bases, with 10 bases lying between them. CDR3 length equals 14 residues. The V gene's germline CDR1 is SNHLY and CDR2 FYNNEI. CDR3 residues: CASSERTAYNEQFF. The CDR3 DNA follows: TGTGCCAGCAGTGAGAGGACCGCTTACAATGAGCAGTTCTTC. The full variable domain, its missing parts supplied by reference TRBV2 and TRBJ2-1, is EPEVTQTPSHQVTQMGQEVILRCVPISNHLYFYWYRQILGQKVEFLVSFYNNEISEKSEIFDDQFSVERPDGSNFTLKIRSTKLEDSAMYFCASSERTAYNEQFFGPGTRLTVL.